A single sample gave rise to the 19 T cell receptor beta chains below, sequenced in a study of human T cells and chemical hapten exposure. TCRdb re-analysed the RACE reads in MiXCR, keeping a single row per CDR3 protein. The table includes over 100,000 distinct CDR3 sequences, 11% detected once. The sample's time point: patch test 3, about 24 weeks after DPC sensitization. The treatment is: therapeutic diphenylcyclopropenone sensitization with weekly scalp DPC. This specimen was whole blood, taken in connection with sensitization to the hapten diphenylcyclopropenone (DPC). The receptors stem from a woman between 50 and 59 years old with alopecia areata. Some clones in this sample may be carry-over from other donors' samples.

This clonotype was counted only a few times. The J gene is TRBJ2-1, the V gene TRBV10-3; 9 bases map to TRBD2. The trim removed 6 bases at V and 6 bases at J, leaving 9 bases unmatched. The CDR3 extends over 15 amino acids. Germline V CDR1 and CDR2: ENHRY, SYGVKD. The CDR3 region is CAIRNISGRSNEQFF. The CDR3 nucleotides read TGTGCCATCAGGAACATTAGCGGGAGAAGCAATGAGCAGTTCTTC.

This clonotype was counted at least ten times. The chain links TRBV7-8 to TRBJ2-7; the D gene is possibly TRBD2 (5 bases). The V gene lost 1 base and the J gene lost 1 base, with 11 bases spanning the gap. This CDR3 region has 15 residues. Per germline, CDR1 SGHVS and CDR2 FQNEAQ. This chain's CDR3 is CASSLEDERSYEQYF. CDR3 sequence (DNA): TGTGCCAGCAGCTTAGAAGACGAGCGGTCCTACGAGCAGTACTTC.

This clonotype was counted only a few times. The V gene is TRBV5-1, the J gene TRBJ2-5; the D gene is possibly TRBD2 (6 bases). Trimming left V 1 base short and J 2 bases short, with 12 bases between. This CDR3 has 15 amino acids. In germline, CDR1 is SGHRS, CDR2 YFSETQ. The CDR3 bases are TGCGCCAGCAGCTTGCAGGGTCGGGGGCAAGAGACCCAGTACTTC. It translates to CASSLQGRGQETQYF.

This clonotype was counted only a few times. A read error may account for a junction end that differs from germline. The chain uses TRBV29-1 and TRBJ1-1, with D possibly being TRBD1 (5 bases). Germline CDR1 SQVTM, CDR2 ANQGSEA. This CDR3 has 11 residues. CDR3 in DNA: TGTAAGGGGCAGTTGAACACTGAAGCTTTCTTT. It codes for CKGQLNTEAFF. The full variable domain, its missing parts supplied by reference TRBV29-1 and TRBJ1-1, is SAVISQKPSRDICQRGTSLTIQCQVDSQVTMMFWYRQQPGQSLTLIATANQGSEATYESGFVIDKFPISRPNLTFSTLTVSNMSPEDSSIYLCKGQLNTEAFFGQGTRLTVV.

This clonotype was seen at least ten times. The CDR3: CASRPRRGRKETQYF. For the CDR3, the DNA is TGTGCCAGCAGGCCCCGAAGGGGTCGGAAAGAGACCCAGTACTTC. The rearrangement joins TRBV28 to TRBJ2-5; D possibly corresponds to TRBD1 (5 bases). Germline V gene sequence: CDR1 MDHEN, CDR2 SYDVKM. This CDR3 has 15 residues. V lost 6 bases to trimming and J lost 3 bases, with 17 bases between them.

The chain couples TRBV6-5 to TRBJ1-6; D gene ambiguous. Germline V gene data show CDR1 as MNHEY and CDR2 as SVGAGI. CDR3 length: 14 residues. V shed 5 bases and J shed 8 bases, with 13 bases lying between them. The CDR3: CASSLRTGYSPLHF. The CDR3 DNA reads TGTGCCAGCAGTCTTAGGACGGGGTATTCACCCCTCCACTTT.

The chain's CDR3 is CASSESRTGRGTEAFF. DNA of the CDR3: TGTGCCAGCAGTGAATCCCGAACAGGGAGGGGCACTGAAGCTTTCTTT. V gene TRBV6-1 combines with J gene TRBJ1-1; D possibly corresponds to TRBD1 (6 bases). Germline V gene data show CDR1 as MNHNS and CDR2 as SASEGT. This CDR3 is 16 amino acids long. With 2 bases removed from V and 4 bases from J, the gap between germline ends came to 17 bases.

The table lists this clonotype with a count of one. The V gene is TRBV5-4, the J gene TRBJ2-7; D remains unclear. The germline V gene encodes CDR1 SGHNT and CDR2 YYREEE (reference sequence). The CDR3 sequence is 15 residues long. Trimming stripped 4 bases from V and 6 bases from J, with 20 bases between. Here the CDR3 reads CASSAAADRFSEQYF. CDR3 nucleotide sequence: TGTGCCAGCAGCGCCGCCGCTGACCGATTTAGCGAGCAGTACTTC. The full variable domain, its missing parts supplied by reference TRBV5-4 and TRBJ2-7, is ETGVTQSPTHLIKTRGQQVTLRCSSQSGHNTVSWYQQALGQGPQFIFQYYREEENGRGNFPPRFSGLQFPNYSSELNVNALELDDSALYLCASSAAADRFSEQYFGPGTRLTVT.

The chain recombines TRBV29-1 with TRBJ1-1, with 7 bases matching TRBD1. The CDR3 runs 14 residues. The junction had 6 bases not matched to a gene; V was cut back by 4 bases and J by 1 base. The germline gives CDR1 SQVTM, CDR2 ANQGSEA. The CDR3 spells CSVVVTGANTEAFF. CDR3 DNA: TGCAGCGTTGTTGTCACAGGGGCGAACACTGAAGCTTTCTTT.

In nucleotides, the CDR3 is TGTGCCAGCAGTTTGTGCTCGGGGGAGCAGTACTTC. Its translation: CASSLCSGEQYF. This chain joins TRBV12-3 or TRBV12-4 and TRBJ2-7, with D maybe TRBD2 (5 bases). With 3 bases removed from V and 7 bases from J, the gap between germline ends came to 10 bases. There are 12 residues in the CDR3.

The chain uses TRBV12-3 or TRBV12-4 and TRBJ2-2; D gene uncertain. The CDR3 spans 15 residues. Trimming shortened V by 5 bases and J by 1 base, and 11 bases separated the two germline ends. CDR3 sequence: CASSPLGWNTGELFF. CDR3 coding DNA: TGTGCCAGCAGTCCCCTAGGGTGGAACACCGGGGAGCTGTTTTTT.

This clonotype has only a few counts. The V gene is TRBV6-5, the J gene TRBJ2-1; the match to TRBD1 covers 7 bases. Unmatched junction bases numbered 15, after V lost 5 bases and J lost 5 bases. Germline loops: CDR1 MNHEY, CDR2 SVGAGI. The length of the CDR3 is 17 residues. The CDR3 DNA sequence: TGTGCCAGCAGTCCTTCCCCCACAGGGGCGGTGAACAATGAGCAGTTCTTC. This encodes CASSPSPTGAVNNEQFF.

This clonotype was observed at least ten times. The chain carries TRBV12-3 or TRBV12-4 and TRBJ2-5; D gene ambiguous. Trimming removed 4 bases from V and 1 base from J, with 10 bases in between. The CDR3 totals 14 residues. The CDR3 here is CASSSNLGQETQYF. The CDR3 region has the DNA TGTGCCAGCAGTTCGAATCTTGGCCAAGAGACCCAGTACTTC.

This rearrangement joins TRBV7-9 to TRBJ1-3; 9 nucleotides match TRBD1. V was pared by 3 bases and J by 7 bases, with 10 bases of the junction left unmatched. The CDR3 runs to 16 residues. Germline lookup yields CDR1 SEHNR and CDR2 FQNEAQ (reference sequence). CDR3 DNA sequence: TGTGCCAGCAGCTTGGGACAGGGTACCCGTCGGAACACCATATATTTT. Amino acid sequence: CASSLGQGTRRNTIYF. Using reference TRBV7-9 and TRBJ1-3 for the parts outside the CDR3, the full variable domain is DTGVSQNPRHKITKRGQNVTFRCDPISEHNRLYWYRQTLGQGPEFLTYFQNEAQLEKSRLLSDRFSAERPKGSFSTLEIQRTEQGDSAMYLCASSLGQGTRRNTIYFGEGSWLTVV.

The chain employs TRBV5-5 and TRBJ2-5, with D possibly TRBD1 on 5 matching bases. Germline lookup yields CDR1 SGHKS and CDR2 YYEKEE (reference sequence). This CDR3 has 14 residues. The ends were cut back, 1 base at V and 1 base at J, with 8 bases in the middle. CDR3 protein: CASSLSGFQETQYF. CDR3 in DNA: TGTGCCAGCAGCTTGTCAGGGTTCCAAGAGACCCAGTACTTC.

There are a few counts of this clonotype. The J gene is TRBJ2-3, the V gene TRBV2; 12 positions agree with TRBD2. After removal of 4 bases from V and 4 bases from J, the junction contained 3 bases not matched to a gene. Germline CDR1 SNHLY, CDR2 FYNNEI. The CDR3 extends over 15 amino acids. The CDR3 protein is CASSGLAGDPDTQYF. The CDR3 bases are TGTGCCAGCAGTGGACTAGCGGGAGATCCAGATACGCAGTATTTT.

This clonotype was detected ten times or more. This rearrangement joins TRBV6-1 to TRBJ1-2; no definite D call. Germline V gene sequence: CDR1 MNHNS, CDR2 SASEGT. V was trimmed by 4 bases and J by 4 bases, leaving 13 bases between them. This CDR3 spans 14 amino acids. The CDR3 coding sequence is TGTGCCAGCAGTGGGACGGGTTATGGCTATGGCTACACCTTC. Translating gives CASSGTGYGYGYTF.

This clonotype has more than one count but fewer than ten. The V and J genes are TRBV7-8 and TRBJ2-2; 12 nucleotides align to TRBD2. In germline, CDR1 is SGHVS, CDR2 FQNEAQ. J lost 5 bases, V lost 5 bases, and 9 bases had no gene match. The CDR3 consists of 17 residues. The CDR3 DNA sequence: TGTGCCAGCAGCGGTACTAGCGGGAGGTTCTTTACCGGGGAGCTGTTTTTT. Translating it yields CASSGTSGRFFTGELFF.

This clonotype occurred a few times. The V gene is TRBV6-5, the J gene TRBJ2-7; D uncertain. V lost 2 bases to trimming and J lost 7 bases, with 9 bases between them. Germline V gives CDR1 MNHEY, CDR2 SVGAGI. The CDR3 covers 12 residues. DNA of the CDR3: TGTGCCAGCAGTTACCTCAACGGGGAGCAGTACTTC. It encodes CASSYLNGEQYF.